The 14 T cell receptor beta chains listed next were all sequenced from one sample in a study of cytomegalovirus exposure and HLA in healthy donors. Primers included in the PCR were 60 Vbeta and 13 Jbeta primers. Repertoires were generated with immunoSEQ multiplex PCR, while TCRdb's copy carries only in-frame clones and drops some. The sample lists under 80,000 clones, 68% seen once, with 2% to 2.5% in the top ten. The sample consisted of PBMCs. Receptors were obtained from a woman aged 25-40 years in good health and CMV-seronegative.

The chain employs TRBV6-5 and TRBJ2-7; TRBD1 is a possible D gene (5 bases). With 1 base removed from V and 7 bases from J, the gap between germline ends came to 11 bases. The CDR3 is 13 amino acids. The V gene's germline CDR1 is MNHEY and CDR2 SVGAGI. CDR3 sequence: CASSYLGAREQYF. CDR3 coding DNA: TGTGCCAGCAGTTACTTAGGGGCGCGTGAGCAGTACTTC.

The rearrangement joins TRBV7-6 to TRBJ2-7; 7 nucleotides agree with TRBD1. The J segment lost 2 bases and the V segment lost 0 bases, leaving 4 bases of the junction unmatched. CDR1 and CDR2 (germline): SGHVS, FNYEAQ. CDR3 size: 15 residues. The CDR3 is CASSLAGGFTYEQYF. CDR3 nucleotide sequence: TGTGCCAGCAGCTTAGCAGGGGGCTTCACCTACGAGCAGTACTTC.

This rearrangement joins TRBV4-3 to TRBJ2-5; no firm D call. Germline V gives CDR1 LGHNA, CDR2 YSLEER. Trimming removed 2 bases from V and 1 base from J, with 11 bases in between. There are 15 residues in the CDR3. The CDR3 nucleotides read TGCGCCAGCAGCCAACTAAACAGCCTCCAAGAGACCCAGTACTTC. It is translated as CASSQLNSLQETQYF.

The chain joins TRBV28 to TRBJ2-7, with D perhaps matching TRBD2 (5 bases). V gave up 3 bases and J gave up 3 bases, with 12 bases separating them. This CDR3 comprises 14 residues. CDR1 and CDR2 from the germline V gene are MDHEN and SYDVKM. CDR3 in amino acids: CASSFEGRDYEQYF. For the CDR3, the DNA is TGTGCCAGCAGTTTCGAGGGCCGCGACTACGAGCAGTACTTC.

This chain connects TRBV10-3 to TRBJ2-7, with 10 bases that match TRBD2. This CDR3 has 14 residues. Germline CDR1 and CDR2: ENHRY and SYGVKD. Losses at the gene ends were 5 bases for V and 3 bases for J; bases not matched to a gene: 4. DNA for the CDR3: TGTGCCATCAGTCAAGCGGGGGGGCACTACGAGCAGTACTTC. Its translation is CAISQAGGHYEQYF.

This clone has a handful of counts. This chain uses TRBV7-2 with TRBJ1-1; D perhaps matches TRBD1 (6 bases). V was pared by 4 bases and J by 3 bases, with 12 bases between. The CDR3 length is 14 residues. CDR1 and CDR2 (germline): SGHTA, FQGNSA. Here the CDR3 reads CASSSRGSYTEAFF. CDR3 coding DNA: TGTGCCAGCAGCTCCAGGGGCTCCTACACTGAAGCTTTCTTT. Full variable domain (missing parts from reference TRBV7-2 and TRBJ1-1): GAGVSQSPSNKVTEKGKDVELRCDPISGHTALYWYRQSLGQGLEFLIYFQGNSAPDKSGLPSDRFSAERTGGSVSTLTIQRTQQEDSAVYLCASSSRGSYTEAFFGQGTRLTVV.

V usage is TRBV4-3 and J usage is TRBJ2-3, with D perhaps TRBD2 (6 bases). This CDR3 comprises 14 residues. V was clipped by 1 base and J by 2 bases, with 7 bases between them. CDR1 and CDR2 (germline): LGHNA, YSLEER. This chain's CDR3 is CASSQVAATDTQYF. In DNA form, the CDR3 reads TGCGCCAGCAGCCAAGTAGCGGCCACAGATACGCAGTATTTT.

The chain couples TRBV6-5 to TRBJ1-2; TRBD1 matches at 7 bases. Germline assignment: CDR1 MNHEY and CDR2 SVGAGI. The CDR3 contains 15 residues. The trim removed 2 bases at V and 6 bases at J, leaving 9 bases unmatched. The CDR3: CASSYAPTGRHGYTF. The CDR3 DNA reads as TGTGCCAGCAGTTACGCTCCGACAGGGCGGCATGGCTACACCTTC.

The CDR3 bases are TGTGCCAGCAGCATTGCCCAGGCTCCCTCCTCACCCCTCCACTTT. Translation gives CASSIAQAPSSPLHF. The chain is built from TRBV11-3 and TRBJ1-6; D uncertain. The V end was cut by 5 bases, the J end by 10 bases, with 18 bases between. Per germline, CDR1 SGHNT and CDR2 YENEEA. There are 15 residues in the CDR3.

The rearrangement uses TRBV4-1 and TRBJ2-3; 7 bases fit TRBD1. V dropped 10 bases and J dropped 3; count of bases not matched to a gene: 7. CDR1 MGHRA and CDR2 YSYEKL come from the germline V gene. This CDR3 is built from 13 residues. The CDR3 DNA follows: TGCGCCAACGCAACGACAGGGACAGATACGCAGTATTTT. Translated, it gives CANATTGTDTQYF.

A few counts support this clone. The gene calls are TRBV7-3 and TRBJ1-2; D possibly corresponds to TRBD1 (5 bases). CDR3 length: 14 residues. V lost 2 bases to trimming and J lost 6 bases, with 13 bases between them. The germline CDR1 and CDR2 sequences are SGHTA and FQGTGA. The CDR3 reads CASSLYSRADGYTF. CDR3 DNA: TGTGCCAGCAGCTTATATAGCAGGGCAGATGGCTACACCTTC.

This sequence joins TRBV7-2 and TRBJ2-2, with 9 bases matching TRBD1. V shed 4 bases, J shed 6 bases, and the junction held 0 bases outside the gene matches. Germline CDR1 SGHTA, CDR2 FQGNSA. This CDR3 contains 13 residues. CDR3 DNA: TGTGCCAGCAGCTGGACAGGGGCCGGGGAGCTGTTTTTT. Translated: CASSWTGAGELFF. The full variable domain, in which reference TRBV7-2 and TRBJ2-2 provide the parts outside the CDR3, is GAGVSQSPSNKVTEKGKDVELRCDPISGHTALYWYRQSLGQGLEFLIYFQGNSAPDKSGLPSDRFSAERTGGSVSTLTIQRTQQEDSAVYLCASSWTGAGELFFGEGSRLTVL.

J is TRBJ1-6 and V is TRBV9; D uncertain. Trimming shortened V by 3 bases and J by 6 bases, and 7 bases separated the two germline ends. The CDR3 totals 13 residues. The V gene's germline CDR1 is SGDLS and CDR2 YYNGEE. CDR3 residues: CASSATPNSPLHF. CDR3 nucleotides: TGTGCCAGCAGCGCTACCCCTAATTCACCCCTCCACTTT.

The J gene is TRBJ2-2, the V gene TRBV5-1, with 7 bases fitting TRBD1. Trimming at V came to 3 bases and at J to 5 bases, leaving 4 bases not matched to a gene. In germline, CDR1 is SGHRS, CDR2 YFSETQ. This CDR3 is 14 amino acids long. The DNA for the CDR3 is TGCGCCAGCAGCTCGGGACAGTCGACCGGGGAGCTGTTTTTT. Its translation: CASSSGQSTGELFF.